Below are 20 T cell receptor beta chains sequenced from a single sample in a study of blood T cell repertoires in COVID-19 (dated by TCRdb to about 2020). The library was built by means of the immunoSEQ multiplex PCR assay. In its TCRdb copy, this immuneACCESS table keeps in-frame sequences only and misses some clones. Where compared with another copy, unresolved V genes explain less than half of these, and the others have no known cause. The sample has around 180,000 clones on record, roughly nine tenths of them singletons. About a fifth of the sample belongs to the ten largest clones. Sequencing used peripheral blood. These receptors came from a man aged 65 to 85 with active or convalescent COVID-19.

The chain has TRBV2 and TRBJ1-1; tentatively, D is TRBD1 (5 bases). The CDR3 loop spans 15 amino acids. From germline, CDR1 is SNHLY and CDR2 FYNNEI. With 6 bases removed from V and 1 base from J, the gap between germline ends came to 15 bases. Here the CDR3 reads CASSTAWGGNTEAFF. CDR3 DNA: TGTGCCAGCAGCACAGCCTGGGGGGGGAACACTGAAGCTTTCTTT. Full variable domain (rest looked up from reference TRBV2 and TRBJ1-1): EPEVTQTPSHQVTQMGQEVILRCVPISNHLYFYWYRQILGQKVEFLVSFYNNEISEKSEIFDDQFSVERPDGSNFTLKIRSTKLEDSAMYFCASSTAWGGNTEAFFGQGTRLTVV.

The rearrangement uses TRBV5-1 and TRBJ2-7; TRBD1 matches at 9 bases. The CDR3 covers 15 residues. Trimming at V came to 5 bases and at J to 7 bases, leaving 13 bases not matched to a gene. Germline V gene sequence: CDR1 SGHRS, CDR2 YFSETQ. In DNA form, the CDR3 reads TGCGCCAGCAGAGCAGTACAGGGGGCACTGGGGGAGCAGTACTTC. This sequence encodes CASRAVQGALGEQYF.

As for this clone: At one of its ends the junction is not consistent with the germline gene, which may arise from a read error. J is TRBJ2-3 and V is TRBV24-1; TRBD2 aligns across 7 bases. The germline gives CDR1 KGHDR, CDR2 SFDVKD. The CDR3 runs 15 residues. Here the CDR3 reads CATSDSKTSRDTQYF. CDR3 in DNA: TGTGCCACCAGTGATTCCAAGACTAGCAGAGATACGCAGTATTTT.

The J gene is TRBJ1-1, the V gene TRBV6-5; D gene unclear. CDR3 length equals 13 residues. Germline CDR1 MNHEY, CDR2 SVGAGI. V was clipped by 4 bases and J by 1 base, with 7 bases between them. The CDR3 DNA is TGTGCCAGCAGTTCGCGCGGGAACACTGAAGCTTTCTTT. It is translated as CASSSRGNTEAFF.

The gene calls are TRBV6-5 and TRBJ1-1; D is unresolved. Germline V CDR1 and CDR2: MNHEY, SVGAGI. Trimming left V 2 bases short and J 7 bases short, with 8 bases between. This CDR3 is built from 12 residues. Here the CDR3 reads CASSYMAGEAFF. The CDR3, as DNA: TGTGCCAGCAGTTACATGGCAGGTGAAGCTTTCTTT.

In DNA form, the CDR3 reads TGTGCCAGCAGCCTCACGACTAGCGGGAGTGCCGAGACCCAGTACTTC. This gives the protein CASSLTTSGSAETQYF. The chain uses TRBV7-2 and TRBJ2-5; 12 bases fit TRBD2. Trimming removed 5 bases from V and 5 bases from J; junction bases left unmatched: 9. Germline CDR1 is SGHTA and CDR2 is FQGNSA. This CDR3 region has 16 residues.

This chain joins TRBV30 and TRBJ2-7, with D possibly being TRBD2 (7 bases). The CDR3 has 14 amino acids. Germline loops: CDR1 GTSNPN, CDR2 SVGIG (reference sequence). With 5 bases removed from V and 0 bases from J, the gap between germline ends came to 14 bases. CDR3 in DNA: TGTGCCTGGTCCGAAGGGGGGGGCTCCTACGAGCAGTACTTC. Amino acid sequence: CAWSEGGGSYEQYF.

The V gene is TRBV6-2 or TRBV6-3, the J gene TRBJ1-1; weak D call: TRBD1 (6 bases). V gave up 2 bases and J gave up 6 bases, with 13 bases separating them. Per germline, CDR1 MNHEY and CDR2 SVGEGT. The CDR3 covers 14 residues. The DNA for the CDR3 is TGTGCCAGCAGTTACGGGACACCGAGCGCTGAAGCTTTCTTT. Protein: CASSYGTPSAEAFF.

This clone was seen a few times. V and J are TRBV5-1 and TRBJ1-1, with 9 bases fitting TRBD1. Looked up from germline, CDR1 is SGHRS and CDR2 is YFSETQ. This CDR3 is 16 amino acids long. V shed 4 bases and J 0 bases; nucleotides not matched to a gene: 7. The CDR3 spells CASSMTGGDMNTEAFF. The CDR3 coding sequence is TGCGCCAGCAGCATGACAGGGGGAGACATGAACACTGAAGCTTTCTTT.

CDR3 protein: CASSLPGLKHGYTF. Written as DNA, the CDR3 is TGTGCCAGCAGCTTGCCGGGACTTAAGCATGGCTACACCTTC. This chain connects TRBV7-9 to TRBJ1-2; D may be TRBD1 (5 bases). The CDR3 is made up of 14 amino acids. CDR1 is SEHNR and CDR2 is FQNEAQ in the germline V gene (reference sequence). V was cut by 3 bases and J by 6 bases, with 14 bases left in between.

CDR3 residues: CASSFSVGGSSTDTQYF. In DNA, the CDR3 is TGTGCCAGCAGCTTCAGTGTTGGGGGGTCGAGCACAGATACGCAGTATTTT. This chain connects TRBV9 to TRBJ2-3; D possibly corresponds to TRBD2 (6 bases). V lost 4 bases and J 0 bases, leaving 18 bases between the germline ends. The germline V gene has CDR1 SGDLS and CDR2 YYNGEE. CDR3 size: 17 residues.

J is TRBJ1-5 and V is TRBV11-2; D remains unclear. CDR3 length: 14 amino acids. The ends were cut back, 5 bases at V and 0 bases at J, with 8 bases in the middle. Germline V gives CDR1 SGHAT, CDR2 FQNNGV. CDR3 nucleotide sequence: TGTGCCAGCAGCGTACAGAATAGCAATCAGCCCCAGCATTTT. It encodes CASSVQNSNQPQHF.

The CDR3 spells CASSFAGGSNQPQHF. CDR3 coding DNA: TGTGCCAGCAGCTTTGCAGGGGGCAGCAATCAGCCCCAGCATTTT. The rearrangement links TRBV7-2 to TRBJ1-5; TRBD1 matches at 8 bases. The CDR3 runs 15 residues. V shed 3 bases, J shed 1 base, and the junction held 2 bases outside the gene matches. Germline V CDR1 and CDR2: SGHTA, FQGNSA.

The chain has TRBV5-8 and TRBJ1-1, with 8 bases fitting TRBD1. The CDR3 spans 17 residues. The V and J ends lost 4 bases and 7 bases, in that order; junction bases with no gene match: 18. Germline loops: CDR1 SGHTS, CDR2 YDEGEE. CDR3 loop: CASSKGRTGWTSNEAFF. The CDR3 DNA reads TGTGCCAGCAGCAAAGGGAGGACAGGGTGGACCTCGAATGAAGCTTTCTTT.

The chain joins TRBV30 to TRBJ1-3; TRBD1 is a possible D gene (6 bases). Germline loops: CDR1 GTSNPN, CDR2 SVGIG (reference sequence). The CDR3 runs 14 residues. The V and J ends lost 2 bases and 4 bases respectively, with 12 bases between them. Here the CDR3 reads CAWSRQDPGNTIYF. In DNA, the CDR3 is TGTGCCTGGAGTCGACAGGATCCAGGAAACACCATATATTTT.

The gene calls are TRBV30 and TRBJ1-2; 7 bases are shared with TRBD1. In germline, CDR1 is GTSNPN, CDR2 SVGIG (reference sequence). The junction had 11 bases not matched to a gene; V was cut back by 8 bases and J by 8 bases. This CDR3 is built from 12 residues. CDR3 DNA sequence: TGTGCCAGCAGGGACAGCTTCTGGGGCTACACCTTC. Protein sequence: CASRDSFWGYTF.

This chain's CDR3 is CASSIAHSGPYNEQFF. CDR3 DNA: TGTGCCAGTAGTATAGCCCACAGCGGACCCTACAATGAGCAGTTCTTC. V gene TRBV19 combines with J gene TRBJ2-1, with a tentative D call TRBD2 (5 bases). CDR1 is LNHDA and CDR2 is SQIVND in the germline V gene (reference sequence). Trimming took off 1 base at V and 2 bases at J, with 12 bases between the two ends. CDR3 length: 16 residues.

The V gene is TRBV10-3, the J gene TRBJ2-5; D remains ambiguous. Germline loops: CDR1 ENHRY, CDR2 SYGVKD. V was trimmed by 7 bases and J by 4 bases, leaving 16 bases between them. There are 14 residues in the CDR3. The CDR3 nucleotides read TGTGCCATCACACAGAATGAGTCCGGAGAGACCCAGTACTTC. Translated, it gives CAITQNESGETQYF.

The CDR3 loop is CASSYKAGKHF. The CDR3 DNA reads as TGTGCCAGCAGTTATAAGGCGGGAAAGCATTTT. The gene calls are TRBV28 and TRBJ1-5; D uncertain. The V end lost 4 bases, the J end lost 14 bases, and 12 bases lay between the germline ends. Germline CDR1 reads MDHEN; CDR2 reads SYDVKM. There are 11 residues in the CDR3.

This clone has only a few counts. The chain has TRBV4-1 and TRBJ1-4; TRBD1 matches 7 bases. J gave up 10 bases and V 1 base, and 9 bases lay outside the gene matches. CDR1 and CDR2 from the germline V gene are MGHRA and YSYEKL. The CDR3 totals 15 residues. The CDR3 protein is CASSQGGTDLRKLFF. CDR3 sequence (DNA): TGCGCCAGCAGCCAAGGGGGGACAGATCTCCGAAAACTGTTTTTT.